What follows are 27 T cell receptor beta chains derived from one specimen sequenced in a study of low-dose radiotherapy and immunotherapy resistance in tumors. The authors amplified TCRs for about 20 PCR cycles with a constant-region primer and a V-primer adapter. MiXCR was run by TCRdb on the reads, yielding one entry per CDR3 protein. The table records tens of thousands of distinct CDR3 sequences, over 9.5% of them present only once. Described time point: before trial treatment. Source: PBMCs, taken before treatment. These receptors were taken from a female donor with ovarian cancer.

On this clonotype: Mismatch with germline at one junction end may stem from a read error. The gene calls are TRBV5-1 and TRBJ1-5; D remains ambiguous. CDR3 length: 15 residues. The V gene's germline CDR1 is SGHRS and CDR2 YFSETQ. As DNA, the CDR3 is TGTGCCAGCAGCTTGTTTTACGTGAGCAATCAGCCCCAGCATTTT. Translation gives CASSLFYVSNQPQHF.

Many counts were recorded for this clonotype. The rearrangement links TRBV9 to TRBJ1-2; D not certain. Trimming left V 3 bases short and J 2 bases short, with 14 bases between. This CDR3 has 15 residues. CDR1 and CDR2 from the germline V gene are SGDLS and YYNGEE. The CDR3 is CASSARDSGNYGYTF. As DNA, the CDR3 is TGTGCCAGCAGCGCCCGGGATAGTGGAAACTATGGCTACACCTTC.

This clonotype has ten or more counts. The chain carries TRBV29-1 and TRBJ2-5; D could derive from TRBD1 or TRBD2 (5 bases each). This CDR3 has 12 residues. The germline V gene encodes CDR1 SQVTM and CDR2 ANQGSEA. Trimming pared 7 bases from V and 5 bases from J, leaving 14 bases between. The CDR3 coding sequence is TGCAGCGCCGGTCTCTGGGGGGAGACCCAGTACTTC. Its protein is CSAGLWGETQYF.

Comments on this clonotype: A far larger clone differs by one base, so this is likely a read error. The chain recombines TRBV4-3 with TRBJ2-7; D may be TRBD1 or TRBD2 (6 bases each). The germline V gene encodes CDR1 LGHNA and CDR2 YSLEER. The CDR3 is 16 residues long. V lost 4 bases to trimming and J lost 7 bases, with 23 bases between them. The CDR3 sequence: CASSPRQGWGDNEQYF. The CDR3 DNA follows: TGCGCCAGCAGCCCCCGTCAGGGATGGGGGGACAATGAGCAGTACTTC.

This clonotype was seen ten or more times. The chain links TRBV30 to TRBJ2-3, with D unresolved. CDR3 length equals 11 residues. CDR1 GTSNPN and CDR2 SVGIG come from the germline V gene (reference sequence). The ends were cut back, 4 bases at V and 3 bases at J, with 5 bases in the middle. The CDR3 is CAWTITDTQYF. In DNA, the CDR3 is TGTGCCTGGACTATTACAGATACGCAGTATTTT.

This clonotype appeared many times. This chain uses TRBV3-1 with TRBJ2-3; D is uncertain. Germline assignment: CDR1 LGHDT and CDR2 YNNKEL (reference sequence). This CDR3 comprises 12 residues. Between the trimmed V and J ends, which lost 6 bases and 6 bases, there was a span of 10 bases. This CDR3 is CASSYGSDTQYF. CDR3 in DNA: TGTGCCAGCAGTTACGGTTCCGATACGCAGTATTTT.

This clonotype was detected ten times or more. The rearrangement links TRBV7-2 to TRBJ1-2, with D unresolved. The V end lost 4 bases, the J end lost 0 bases, and 6 bases lay between the germline ends. Per germline, CDR1 SGHTA and CDR2 FQGNSA. This CDR3 spans 13 amino acids. CDR3 DNA: TGTGCCAGCAGCTATACCACTAACTATGGCTACACCTTC. Translated: CASSYTTNYGYTF.

This clonotype has at least ten counts. The chain carries TRBV20-1 and TRBJ2-3, with TRBD2 identical over 8 bases. CDR1 and CDR2 (germline): DFQATT, SNEGSKA (reference sequence). The CDR3 runs to 14 residues. V lost 3 bases and J lost 0; bases outside the gene matches: 2. DNA for the CDR3: TGCAGTGCTAGCGGCGGGGGGAGCACAGATACGCAGTATTTT. Translated, it gives CSASGGGSTDTQYF.

The CDR3 loop reads CASRLQGWDGYTF. CDR3 nucleotides: TGTGCCAGCAGACTACAGGGGTGGGATGGCTACACCTTC. The chain is built from TRBV6-5 and TRBJ1-2, with TRBD1 identical over 7 bases. V was pared by 6 bases and J by 6 bases, with 7 bases of the junction left unmatched. This CDR3 is 13 amino acids long. From germline, CDR1 is MNHEY and CDR2 SVGAGI.

This clonotype was detected many times. This rearrangement joins TRBV5-1 to TRBJ2-3; perhaps D is TRBD1 or TRBD2 (5 bases each). Germline V gene data show CDR1 as SGHRS and CDR2 as YFSETQ. Between the trimmed V and J ends, which lost 4 bases and 0 bases, there was a span of 9 bases. This CDR3 has 14 residues. CDR3 nucleotides: TGCGCCAGCAGCGACCGGGACAGCACAGATACGCAGTATTTT. Translating gives CASSDRDSTDTQYF.

This clonotype has ten or more counts. J is TRBJ2-5 and V is TRBV6-6; 10 nucleotides align to TRBD2. Germline V gene sequence: CDR1 MNHNY, CDR2 SVGAGI (reference sequence). V lost 4 bases, J lost 1 base, and 21 bases stayed unmatched. The CDR3 runs to 21 residues. The DNA for the CDR3 is TGTGCCAGCAGTTTATCCCCCTTCCTCCCTAGCGGGAGAGTAGGCCAAGAGACCCAGTACTTC. This encodes CASSLSPFLPSGRVGQETQYF.

This clonotype has at least ten counts. This sequence joins TRBV5-8 and TRBJ1-5; D ambiguous. The CDR3 totals 13 residues. Germline lookup yields CDR1 SGHTS and CDR2 YDEGEE. Trimming shortened V by 4 bases and J by 5 bases, and 10 bases separated the two germline ends. CDR3 loop: CASSGPAHQPQHF. The DNA of the CDR3 is TGTGCCAGCAGCGGGCCAGCGCATCAGCCCCAGCATTTT.

As for this clonotype: A far larger clone is a single base away, which makes a read error likely. V is TRBV27 and J is TRBJ2-1; 7 nucleotides align to TRBD1. Germline lookup yields CDR1 MNHEY and CDR2 SMNVEV (reference sequence). There are 13 residues in the CDR3. Unmatched junction bases numbered 11, after V lost 8 bases and J lost 10 bases. The CDR3 DNA reads as TGTGCCAGCCGGGACAGCACAGGCTCCGAGCAGTTCTTC. Translated, it gives CASRDSTGSEQFF.

This clonotype has a count of ten or more. The DNA for the CDR3 is TGCAGCGTTGAGAGCTCCTACGAGCAGTACTTC. Protein: CSVESSYEQYF. The V gene is TRBV29-1, the J gene TRBJ2-7; D unresolved. Germline CDR1 SQVTM, CDR2 ANQGSEA. The CDR3 loop spans 11 amino acids. Trimming pared 3 bases from V and 0 bases from J, leaving 3 bases between.

The table lists this clonotype with many counts. The V gene is TRBV6-6, the J gene TRBJ1-2; D is possibly TRBD1 (5 bases). The CDR3 runs 14 residues. Trimming stripped 7 bases from V and 6 bases from J, with 18 bases between. Germline V gene lookup returns CDR1 MNHNY and CDR2 SVGAGI (reference sequence). CDR3 sequence (DNA): TGTGCCAGCACTCACACGGGCCAGGGTGATGGCTACACCTTC. Amino acids: CASTHTGQGDGYTF.

This chain connects TRBV12-3 or TRBV12-4 to TRBJ2-1; 7 bases align to TRBD2. The CDR3 has 13 amino acids. V dropped 6 bases and J dropped 4; count of bases not matched to a gene: 3. The CDR3 spells CASSRDYYNEQFF. DNA for the CDR3: TGTGCCAGCAGCAGGGACTATTACAATGAGCAGTTCTTC.

This clonotype was counted many times. This chain joins TRBV19 and TRBJ1-5, with 11 bases lining up with TRBD1. This CDR3 contains 17 residues. Germline trimming cut 4 bases from V and 2 bases from J; bases unmatched to any gene: 7. Germline CDR1 LNHDA, CDR2 SQIVND (reference sequence). DNA of the CDR3: TGTGCCAGTAGTACCTACGGGACAGGGGGGGGCAATCAGCCCCAGCATTTT. This gives the protein CASSTYGTGGGNQPQHF.

The table lists this clonotype with many counts. The V call is TRBV5-1, the J call TRBJ2-7, with D perhaps TRBD1 or TRBD2 (6 bases each). Per the germline V gene, CDR1 is SGHRS and CDR2 is YFSETQ. The CDR3 covers 14 residues. Trimming took off 4 bases at V and 2 bases at J, with 13 bases between the two ends. The CDR3 coding sequence is TGCGCCAGCAGCGGCGGGACACACACCTACGAGCAGTACTTC. It is translated as CASSGGTHTYEQYF. The full variable domain, with the rest looked up from reference TRBV5-1 and TRBJ2-7, is KAGVTQTPRYLIKTRGQQVTLSCSPISGHRSVSWYQQTPGQGLQFLFEYFSETQRNKGNFPGRFSGRQFSNSRSEMNVSTLELGDSALYLCASSGGTHTYEQYFGPGTRLTVT.

This clonotype showed up many times. The V call is TRBV5-1, the J call TRBJ2-1; TRBD2 aligns across 10 bases. The CDR3 sequence is 15 residues long. V trimming: 5 bases; J trimming: 4 bases; junction bases outside the gene matches: 6. CDR1 SGHRS and CDR2 YFSETQ come from the germline V gene. The CDR3 region is CASSRTSGPYNEQFF. The CDR3 nucleotides are TGCGCCAGCAGTAGGACTAGCGGCCCGTACAATGAGCAGTTCTTC.

This clonotype was observed at least ten times. The chain carries TRBV7-9 and TRBJ1-6; a possible D gene is TRBD1 (5 bases). V was shortened by 3 bases and J by 5 bases, with 8 bases between the two germline ends. The CDR3 extends over 14 amino acids. CDR1 and CDR2 from the germline V gene are SEHNR and FQNEAQ (reference sequence). Here the CDR3 DNA reads TGTGCCAGCAGCTTCTTACAGGATAATTCACCCCTCCACTTT. Its translation is CASSFLQDNSPLHF.

This clonotype was seen at least ten times. The chain joins TRBV18 to TRBJ1-5, with D perhaps matching TRBD1 (5 bases). V lost 6 bases to trimming and J lost 3 bases, with 9 bases between them. The CDR3 is 13 residues long. CDR1 KGHSH and CDR2 LQKENI come from the germline V gene. The CDR3 reads CASSGELNQPQHF. The DNA of the CDR3 is TGTGCCAGCTCGGGGGAACTCAATCAGCCCCAGCATTTT.

In its sample, this clonotype was seen a few times. This sequence joins TRBV14 and TRBJ1-3, with D unclear. CDR1 is SGHDN, CDR2 FVKESK, per germline. V lost 3 bases, J lost 0 bases, and 12 bases lay in between. The CDR3 is 16 residues long. CDR3 region: CASSQAPWSSGNTIYF. In DNA form, the CDR3 reads TGTGCCAGCAGCCAGGCCCCGTGGAGCTCTGGAAACACCATATATTTT.

This clonotype was seen ten or more times. V is TRBV28 and J is TRBJ2-1, with TRBD2 identical over 12 bases. Germline-derived CDR1 and CDR2 are MDHEN and SYDVKM. The CDR3 sequence is 15 residues long. Trimming at V came to 6 bases and at J to 10 bases, leaving 10 bases not matched to a gene. The CDR3 bases are TGTGCCAGCAGCCCTAGCGGGAGGGTATCATCCGAGCAGTTCTTC. It specifies CASSPSGRVSSEQFF.

This clonotype has at least ten counts. The chain employs TRBV4-1 and TRBJ2-2, with TRBD1 matching 8 bases. With V trimmed by 3 bases and J by 5 bases, 20 bases remained unmatched. The CDR3 loop spans 20 amino acids. Germline V gives CDR1 MGHRA, CDR2 YSYEKL. The CDR3 DNA reads as TGCGCCAGCAGCCACACTGGAGGGGGGCAGGGGGCCTCTCGGACCGGGGAGCTGTTTTTT. Residues: CASSHTGGGQGASRTGELFF.

This clonotype has a count of ten or more. This chain's CDR3 is CASSFTQGYGELFF. The DNA of the CDR3 is TGTGCCAGCAGCTTCACACAGGGGTACGGGGAGCTGTTTTTT. The rearrangement joins TRBV7-2 to TRBJ2-2; 7 nucleotides line up with TRBD1. Germline lookup yields CDR1 SGHTA and CDR2 FQGNSA. Unmatched junction bases numbered 5, after V lost 3 bases and J lost 7 bases. The CDR3 is made up of 14 amino acids.

This clonotype was counted many times. The chain uses TRBV28 and TRBJ2-5; 8 bases are a match to TRBD2. The CDR3 loop spans 15 amino acids. V was pared by 1 base and J by 5 bases, with 6 bases of the junction left unmatched. Germline V gives CDR1 MDHEN, CDR2 SYDVKM. DNA for the CDR3: TGTGCCAGCAGTTTATACCAGCGGGAGAGGGAGACCCAGTACTTC. The encoded protein is CASSLYQRERETQYF.

The sample holds many counts of this clonotype. This chain uses TRBV27 with TRBJ2-2; D not resolved. Trimming removed 10 bases from V and 3 bases from J, with 9 bases in between. This CDR3 spans 12 amino acids. CDR1 and CDR2 from the germline V gene are MNHEY and SMNVEV (reference sequence). Here the CDR3 DNA reads TGTGCCACCAATGGGGACACCGGGGAGCTGTTTTTT. This encodes CATNGDTGELFF.